The entry that follows covers one TCR beta chain sequence. The sample originates from a study of tumor-infiltrating lymphocytes in glioblastoma multiforme. The CDR3 is made up of 15 amino acids. CDR1 and CDR2 from the germline V gene are MNHEY and SVGAGI. The V end was cut by 2 bases, the J end by 1 base, with 8 bases between. Multiple V-beta primers and a C-beta primer amplified TCRB from RNA. TCRdb reanalysed the multiplex PCR reads using MiXCR and keeps one entry per CDR3 protein. The top ten hold about 75% of the sample, which has just under 9,500 distinct CDR3 sequences, 70% to 80% seen once. The sequencing sample was made of brain tumor tissue. J is TRBJ2-2 and V is TRBV6-5; D gene uncertain. The receptor was derived from a male donor with glioblastoma. This chain's CDR3 is CASSYLGRNTGELFF. The DNA of the CDR3 is TGTGCCAGCAGTTACCTAGGGCGGAACACCGGGGAGCTGTTTTTT.